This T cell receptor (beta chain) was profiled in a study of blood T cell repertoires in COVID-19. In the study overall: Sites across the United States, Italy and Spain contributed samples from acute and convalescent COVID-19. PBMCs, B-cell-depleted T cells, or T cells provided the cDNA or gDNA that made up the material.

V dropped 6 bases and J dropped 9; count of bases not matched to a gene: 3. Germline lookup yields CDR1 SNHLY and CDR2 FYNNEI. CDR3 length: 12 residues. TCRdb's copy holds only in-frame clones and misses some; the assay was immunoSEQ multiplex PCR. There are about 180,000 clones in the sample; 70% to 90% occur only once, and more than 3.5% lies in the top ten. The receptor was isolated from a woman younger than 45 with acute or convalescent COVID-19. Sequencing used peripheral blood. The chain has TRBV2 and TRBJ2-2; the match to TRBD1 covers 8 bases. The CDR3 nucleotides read TGTGCCAGCAGCCGGGACAGGAGGGAGCTGTTTTTT. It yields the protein CASSRDRRELFF.